This T cell receptor (beta chain) was sequenced during a study of cytomegalovirus exposure and HLA in healthy donors. Details on this clone: The target antigen is unknown.

PCR primers comprised 60 Vbeta and 13 Jbeta primers. Generated by immunoSEQ multiplex PCR, the TCRdb table keeps only in-frame clones and is missing some. Of nearly 300,000 clones in the sample, approximately 90% are singletons; the top ten hold around 4%. The length of the CDR3 is 20 residues. The trim removed 5 bases at V and 1 base at J, leaving 18 bases unmatched. CDR1 is MGHRA, CDR2 YSYEKL, per germline. Study-wide results and caveats: The Asian-associated ancestry cluster reportedly had fewer N-insertions than the roughly 700-donor mean in a later analysis.

The sequence was obtained from a man in his forties or fifties in good health and CMV-seropositive. This rearrangement joins TRBV4-1 to TRBJ2-1, with 9 bases aligning to TRBD2. Sequenced input: PBMCs. For the CDR3, the DNA is TGCGCCAGCAGCTCCCGGACTAGCGTAATTCACTTAGGGTCCTACAATGAGCAGTTCTTC. Protein sequence: CASSSRTSVIHLGSYNEQFF.